Shown below are 4 T cell receptor beta chains from a single sample sequenced in a study of blood T cells in healthy people across ages. Then a second PCR, running roughly 6 to 11 cycles, was carried out with a sample-barcoded 5' primer and a J-beta primer mix. TCRdb ran MiXCR on the 5' RACE reads and lists one entry per CDR3 protein. The sample holds more than 650,000 distinct CDR3 sequences, 53% seen once. Sequencing input: blood. The source of these receptors is an older man in good health.

V is TRBV20-1 and J is TRBJ1-5; 7 bases fit TRBD1. V trimming: 0 bases; J trimming: 3 bases; junction bases outside the gene matches: 11. Looked up from germline, CDR1 is DFQATT and CDR2 is SNEGSKA (reference sequence). CDR3 length equals 17 residues. The CDR3 region has the DNA TGCAGTGCTAGAGATAGTCGGACAGGCTTAAACAATCAGCCCCAGCATTTT. Translation: CSARDSRTGLNNQPQHF.

The rearrangement joins TRBV12-3 or TRBV12-4 to TRBJ2-1, with a weak D call TRBD2 (7 bases). This CDR3 has 14 amino acids. The germline V and J ends were trimmed by 3 bases and 6 bases, with 12 bases remaining between them. The CDR3 bases are TGTGCCAGCAGTTTGGGGGAGGGGGGCAATGAGCAGTTCTTC. It codes for CASSLGEGGNEQFF.

This CDR3 is CASSSPTVSTDTQYF. CDR3 nucleotide sequence: TGTGCCAGCAGCTCCCCGACGGTTAGCACAGATACGCAGTATTTT. J is TRBJ2-3 and V is TRBV13; unclear D gene. The germline V and J ends were trimmed by 4 bases and 0 bases, with 11 bases remaining between them. Germline V gene lookup returns CDR1 PRHDT and CDR2 FYEKMQ (reference sequence). There are 15 residues in the CDR3.

The chain is built from TRBV5-1 and TRBJ2-5, with 8 bases fitting TRBD1. J was trimmed by 3 bases and V by 4 bases; bases with no gene match: 5. This CDR3 contains 14 residues. In germline, CDR1 is SGHRS, CDR2 YFSETQ. The CDR3 loop reads CASSPKTGEETQYF. In nucleotides, the CDR3 is TGCGCCAGCAGCCCAAAGACAGGGGAAGAGACCCAGTACTTC.